This TCR beta chain was documented in a study of metastatic and nonmetastatic thyroid tumors. Study information: Peripheral blood and tumor or nodule samples from malignant and benign thyroid patients were compared.

Ahead of thyroid surgery, no patient had received treatment of any kind. General observations from the study: Relative to benign nodules, malignant thyroid tumors were reportedly characterized by significantly elevated TCR beta diversity in blood and tumor.

Original data processing: Across clinicopathological groups, CDR3 differences served as the basis for building a distant-metastasis classifier for papillary thyroid cancer. From the PCR reads, TCRdb re-called clones with MiXCR. In this record, the V and J calls reflect TCRdb's handling and not the investigators' own analysis. The sample yields about 20,000 clones, more than 15% seen once. This clone was seen many times. Antigen unknown. Germline V lookup: CDR1 SNHLY, CDR2 FYNNEI. The length of the CDR3 is 16 residues. V dropped 3 bases and J dropped 8 bases, with 22 bases sitting between them. The sequence came from a female donor with papillary thyroid cancer or a benign thyroid nodule (not recorded which). Some clones in this sample may be carry-over from other donors' samples. The chain recombines TRBV2 with TRBJ1-2, with D perhaps TRBD1 (5 bases). The specimen was tumor tissue. The CDR3 DNA sequence: TGTGCCAGCAGTGAGGGGCAGATCTCCGGCAACTCCGGCTACACCTTC. Protein sequence: CASSEGQISGNSGYTF.